This TCR beta chain was documented in a study of blood T cell repertoires in COVID-19 (dated by TCRdb to 2018 to 2020). Regarding the complete study: Collaborator samples came from the United States, Italy and Spain and covered acute and convalescent phases of COVID-19. The samples were drawn from the first 160 participants of the ongoing ImmuneRACE study and from about 1,200 subjects provided by 6 global collaborators. The material from the prospective study consisted of cDNA or gDNA derived from T cells, B-cell-depleted T cells, or PBMCs. A de-identified subject ID, COVID-19 status, age in years and sex were almost always included in the sample metadata. The repertoires were released in a freely available public database intended as a resource for research on the immune response to SARS-CoV-2. Deeply sampled blood TCRbeta repertoires from subjects exposed to, actively infected with, or recovered from COVID-19 were included in the dataset. Where available, HLA class I and class II types were taken from metadata supplied by the sample provider and were not determined by assay-based typing. Broader findings and caveats from the paper: The quantity of clinical and demographic metadata differed by source and by participant and was supplied without curation.

TCRbeta CDR3 regions were amplified from genomic DNA using the immunoSEQ Assay, a bias-controlled multiplex PCR. The paper's processing steps were these. The number of nucleated cells in each sample was estimated from the amplification of reference gene primers within the assay. Sequence reads were collapsed and filtered to measure the absolute abundance of every unique TCRbeta CDR3 rearrangement. For each sample, productive Simpson clonality was calculated as the square root of Simpson's diversity index over productive rearrangements. TCRdb took over this immuneACCESS table, retaining in-frame rearrangements with V and J assigned. Such tables are incomplete; in checked studies, under half of the missing clones stem from an unresolved V gene, and the remainder is unexplained. The V and J calls and clone size come from that table; D and trimming were worked out from the DNA. The sample table contains about 310,000 clones; only one count was recorded for 87% of them. The ten biggest clones cover 1% of the sample.

Reading the germline V gene gives CDR1 MDHEN and CDR2 SYDVKM. The CDR3 holds 15 amino acids from the cysteine to the phenylalanine. The kept DNA is CDR3 alone, 45 bases in frame from the first base. Relative to germline, V is missing 3 bases and J is missing 4 bases, with 4 bases of the junction outside any gene match. The collaborating institutions used their own protocols to collect whole blood in K2EDTA tubes. For TCRbeta analysis, collaborator samples were shipped as frozen whole blood, as isolated PBMCs, or as DNA extracted from either sample type. Comments on this clone: Its antigen is currently not known. Nothing much larger sits one base from this clone, and base qualities are not available.

The source material was peripheral blood. The TCR comes from a man aged 50 or older with active or convalescent COVID-19. The V and J segments used are TRBV28 and TRBJ2-5; the central 11 bases match TRBD2. Here the CDR3 is given as CASSFGLAGGETQYF. The DNA reads TGTGCCAGCAGTTTTGGTCTAGCGGGGGGAGAGACCCAGTACTTC.